This T cell receptor (beta chain) was sequenced for a study of siplizumab effects on memory and regulatory T cells. Study-level findings and limits: Siplizumab, the agent tested, significantly reduced alloreactive sequences traceable to unstimulated CD4+ memory cells. Naive T cells appeared more varied than memory cells and looked like key alloresponse contributors. Proliferating clones, CD4+ or CD8+, lacked an assignable naive or memory phenotype in roughly 75-95% of cases.

Germline CDR1 and CDR2: GTSNPN and SVGIG (reference sequence). V was cut by 4 bases and J by 5 bases, with 8 bases left in between. This CDR3 spans 11 amino acids. TCR templates, approximately 100,000 per sample, were assayed. The table came from immunoSEQ multiplex PCR; TCRdb's copy has only in-frame clones and leaves some out. The sample has about 85,000 clones, approximately 95% seen once. For this clone: The antigen is undetermined.

This TCR derives from a human donor in good health. Sequencing input: CD8+ T cells sorted from blood. This chain joins TRBV30 and TRBJ1-1; the D gene is possibly TRBD1 (6 bases). The CDR3: CAWNQGTEAFF. The CDR3 DNA is TGTGCCTGGAACCAGGGGACTGAAGCTTTCTTT.